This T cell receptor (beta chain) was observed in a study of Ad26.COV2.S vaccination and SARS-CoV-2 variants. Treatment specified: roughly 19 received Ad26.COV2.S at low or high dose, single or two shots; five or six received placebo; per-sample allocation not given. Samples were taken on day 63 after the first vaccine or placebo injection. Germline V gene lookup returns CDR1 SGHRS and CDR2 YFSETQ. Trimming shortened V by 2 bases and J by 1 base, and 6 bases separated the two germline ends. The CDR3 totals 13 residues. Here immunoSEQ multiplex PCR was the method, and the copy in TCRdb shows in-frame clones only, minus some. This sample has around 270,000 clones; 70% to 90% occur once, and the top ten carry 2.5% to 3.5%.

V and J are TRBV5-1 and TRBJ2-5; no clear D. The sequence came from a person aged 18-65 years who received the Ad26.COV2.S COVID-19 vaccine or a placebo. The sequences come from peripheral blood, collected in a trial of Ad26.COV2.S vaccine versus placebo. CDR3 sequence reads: CASSFLLQETQYF. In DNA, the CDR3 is TGCGCCAGCAGCTTCCTCCTCCAAGAGACCCAGTACTTC.